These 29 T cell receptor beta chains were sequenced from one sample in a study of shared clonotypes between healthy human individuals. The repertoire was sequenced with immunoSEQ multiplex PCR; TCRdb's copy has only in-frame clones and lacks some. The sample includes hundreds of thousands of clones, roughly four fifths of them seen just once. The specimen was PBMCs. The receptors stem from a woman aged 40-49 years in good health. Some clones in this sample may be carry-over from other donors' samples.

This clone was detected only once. CDR3 sequence (DNA): TGTGCCAGCAGTTCCGATCGGGGCTGGGATGGCTACACCTTC. It is translated as CASSSDRGWDGYTF. This sequence joins TRBV27 and TRBJ1-2; a weak D match, TRBD1 (5 bases). There are 14 residues in the CDR3. Trimming cost V 4 bases and J 6 bases, with 15 bases left between them. The germline CDR1 and CDR2 sequences are MNHEY and SMNVEV (reference sequence).

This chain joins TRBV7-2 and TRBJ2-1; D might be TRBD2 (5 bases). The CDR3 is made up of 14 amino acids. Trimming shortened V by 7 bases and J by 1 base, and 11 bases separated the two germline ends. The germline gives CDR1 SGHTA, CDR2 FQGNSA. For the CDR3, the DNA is TGTGCCAGCAACAAGGACTTATCCTACAATGAGCAGTTCTTC. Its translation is CASNKDLSYNEQFF. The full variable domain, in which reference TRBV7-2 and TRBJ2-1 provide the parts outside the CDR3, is GAGVSQSPSNKVTEKGKDVELRCDPISGHTALYWYRQSLGQGLEFLIYFQGNSAPDKSGLPSDRFSAERTGGSVSTLTIQRTQQEDSAVYLCASNKDLSYNEQFFGPGTRLTVL.

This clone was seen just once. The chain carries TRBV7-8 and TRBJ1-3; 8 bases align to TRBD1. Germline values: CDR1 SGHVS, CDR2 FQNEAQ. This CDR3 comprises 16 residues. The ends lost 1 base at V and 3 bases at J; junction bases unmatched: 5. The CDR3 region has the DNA TGTGCCAGCAGCTTAGGGGCAGGGGGCTATGGAAACACCATATATTTT. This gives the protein CASSLGAGGYGNTIYF.

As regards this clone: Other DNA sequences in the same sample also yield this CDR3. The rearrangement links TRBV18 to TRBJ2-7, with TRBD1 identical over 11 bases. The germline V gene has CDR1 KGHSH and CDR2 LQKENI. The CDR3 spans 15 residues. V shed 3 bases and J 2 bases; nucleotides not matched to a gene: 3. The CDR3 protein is CASSPGTGGPYEQYF. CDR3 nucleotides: TGTGCCAGCTCACCCGGGACAGGGGGACCCTACGAGCAGTACTTC.

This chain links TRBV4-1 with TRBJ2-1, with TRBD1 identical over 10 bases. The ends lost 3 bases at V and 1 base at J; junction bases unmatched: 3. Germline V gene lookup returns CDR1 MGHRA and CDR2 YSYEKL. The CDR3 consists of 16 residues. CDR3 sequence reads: CASSHWDRGSYNEQFF. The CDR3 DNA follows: TGCGCCAGCAGCCACTGGGACAGGGGATCCTACAATGAGCAGTTCTTC.

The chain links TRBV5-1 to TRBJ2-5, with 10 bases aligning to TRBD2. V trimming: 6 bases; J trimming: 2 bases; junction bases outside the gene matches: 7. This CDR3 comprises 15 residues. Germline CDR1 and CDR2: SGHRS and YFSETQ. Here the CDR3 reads CASTRTSGAQETQYF. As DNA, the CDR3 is TGCGCCAGCACTCGGACTAGCGGAGCACAAGAGACCCAGTACTTC. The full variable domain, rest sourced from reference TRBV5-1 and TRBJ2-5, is KAGVTQTPRYLIKTRGQQVTLSCSPISGHRSVSWYQQTPGQGLQFLFEYFSETQRNKGNFPGRFSGRQFSNSRSEMNVSTLELGDSALYLCASTRTSGAQETQYFGPGTRLLVL.

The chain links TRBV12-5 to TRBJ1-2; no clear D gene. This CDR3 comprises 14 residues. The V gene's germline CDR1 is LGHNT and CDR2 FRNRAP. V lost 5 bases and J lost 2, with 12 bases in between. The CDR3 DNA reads TGTGCTAGTGGTCTTTCTTCGGGAAACTATGGCTACACCTTC. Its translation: CASGLSSGNYGYTF.

The DNA of the CDR3 is TGTGCCTGGAGTGTACGGTCCTATAATTCACCCCTCCACTTT. This sequence encodes CAWSVRSYNSPLHF. This chain links TRBV30 with TRBJ1-6; D remains ambiguous. Germline V CDR1 and CDR2: GTSNPN, SVGIG (reference sequence). This CDR3 contains 14 residues. V gave up 0 bases and J gave up 1 base, with 4 bases separating them.

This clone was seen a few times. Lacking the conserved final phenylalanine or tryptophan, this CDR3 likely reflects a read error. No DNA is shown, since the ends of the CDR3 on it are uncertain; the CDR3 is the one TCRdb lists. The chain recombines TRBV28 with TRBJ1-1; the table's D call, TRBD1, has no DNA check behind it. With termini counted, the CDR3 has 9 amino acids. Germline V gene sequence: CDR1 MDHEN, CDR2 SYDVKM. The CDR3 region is CASGQEAPA.

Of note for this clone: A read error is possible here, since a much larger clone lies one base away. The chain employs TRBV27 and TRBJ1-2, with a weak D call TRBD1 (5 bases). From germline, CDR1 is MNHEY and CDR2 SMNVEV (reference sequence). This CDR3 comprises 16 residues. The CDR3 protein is CVSSLWGEGRRYGYTF. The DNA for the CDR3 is TGTGTCAGCAGTTTATGGGGGGAGGGGCGGAGATATGGCTACACCTTC.

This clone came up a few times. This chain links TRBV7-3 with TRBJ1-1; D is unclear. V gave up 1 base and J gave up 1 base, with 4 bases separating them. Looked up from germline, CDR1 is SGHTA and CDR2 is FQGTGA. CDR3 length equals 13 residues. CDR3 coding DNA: TGTGCCAGCAGCTTAATGACGAACACTGAAGCTTTCTTT. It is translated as CASSLMTNTEAFF.

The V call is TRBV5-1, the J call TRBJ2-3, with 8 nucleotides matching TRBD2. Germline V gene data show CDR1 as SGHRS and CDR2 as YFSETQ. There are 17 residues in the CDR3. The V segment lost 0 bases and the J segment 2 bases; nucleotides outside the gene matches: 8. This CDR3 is CASSLVTSVTYTDTQYF. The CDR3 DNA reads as TGCGCCAGCAGCTTGGTGACTAGCGTAACCTACACAGATACGCAGTATTTT.

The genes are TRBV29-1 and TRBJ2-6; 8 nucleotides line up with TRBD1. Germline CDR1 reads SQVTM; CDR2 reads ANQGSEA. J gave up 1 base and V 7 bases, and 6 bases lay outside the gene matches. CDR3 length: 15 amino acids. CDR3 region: CSAGTGRSGANVLTF. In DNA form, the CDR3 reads TGCAGCGCCGGGACAGGACGATCTGGGGCCAACGTCCTGACTTTC.

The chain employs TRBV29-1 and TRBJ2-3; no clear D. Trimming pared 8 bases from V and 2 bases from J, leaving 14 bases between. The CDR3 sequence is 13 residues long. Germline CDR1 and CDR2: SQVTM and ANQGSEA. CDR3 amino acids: CSPCLGYTDTQYF. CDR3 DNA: TGCAGCCCCTGCCTAGGTTACACAGATACGCAGTATTTT.

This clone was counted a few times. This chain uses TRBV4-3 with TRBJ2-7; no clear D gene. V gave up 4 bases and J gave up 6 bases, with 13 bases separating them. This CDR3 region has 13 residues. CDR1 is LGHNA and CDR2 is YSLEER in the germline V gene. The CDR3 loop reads CASSRTVSSEQYF. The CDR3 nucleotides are TGCGCCAGCAGCCGGACGGTTTCGTCCGAGCAGTACTTC.

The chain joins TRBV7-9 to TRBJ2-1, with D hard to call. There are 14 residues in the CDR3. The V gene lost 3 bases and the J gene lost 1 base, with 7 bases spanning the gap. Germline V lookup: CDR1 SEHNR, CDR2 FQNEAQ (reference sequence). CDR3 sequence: CASSLYGSYNEQFF. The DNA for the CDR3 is TGTGCCAGCAGCTTGTACGGATCCTACAATGAGCAGTTCTTC.

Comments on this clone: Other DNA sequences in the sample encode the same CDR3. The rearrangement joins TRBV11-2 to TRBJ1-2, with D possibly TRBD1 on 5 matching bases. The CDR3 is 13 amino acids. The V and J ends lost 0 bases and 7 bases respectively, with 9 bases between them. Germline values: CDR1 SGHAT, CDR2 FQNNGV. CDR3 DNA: TGTGCCAGCAGCTTAGATCGGGGGGGTGGCTACACCTTC. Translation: CASSLDRGGGYTF.

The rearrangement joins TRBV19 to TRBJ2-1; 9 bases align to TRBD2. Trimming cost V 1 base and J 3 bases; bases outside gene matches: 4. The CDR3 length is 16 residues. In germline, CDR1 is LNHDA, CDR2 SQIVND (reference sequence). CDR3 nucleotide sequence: TGTGCCAGTAGTATAGTCTCTAGCGGGATCTACAATGAGCAGTTCTTC. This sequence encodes CASSIVSSGIYNEQFF.

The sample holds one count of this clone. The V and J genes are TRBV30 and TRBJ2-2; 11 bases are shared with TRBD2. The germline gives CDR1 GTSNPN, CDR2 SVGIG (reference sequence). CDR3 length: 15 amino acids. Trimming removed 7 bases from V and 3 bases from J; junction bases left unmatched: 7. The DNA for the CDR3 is TGTGCCTTGTCTAGCGGGAGGTTGGACACCGGGGAGCTGTTTTTT. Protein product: CALSSGRLDTGELFF.

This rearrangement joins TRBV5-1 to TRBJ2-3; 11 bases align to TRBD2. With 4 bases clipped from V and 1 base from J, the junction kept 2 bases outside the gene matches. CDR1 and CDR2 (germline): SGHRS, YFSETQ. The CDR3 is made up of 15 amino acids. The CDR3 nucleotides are TGCGCCAGCAGCGGGGGACTAGCGGGCACAGATACGCAGTATTTT. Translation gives CASSGGLAGTDTQYF.

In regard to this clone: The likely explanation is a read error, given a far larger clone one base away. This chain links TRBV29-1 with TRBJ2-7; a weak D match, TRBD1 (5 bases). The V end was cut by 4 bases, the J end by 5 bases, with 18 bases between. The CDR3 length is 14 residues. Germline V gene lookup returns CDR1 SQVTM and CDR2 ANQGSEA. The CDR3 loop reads CSVGRALSVDEQYF. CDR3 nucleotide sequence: TGCAGCGTTGGCAGGGCTTTGAGCGTGGACGAGCAGTACTTC.

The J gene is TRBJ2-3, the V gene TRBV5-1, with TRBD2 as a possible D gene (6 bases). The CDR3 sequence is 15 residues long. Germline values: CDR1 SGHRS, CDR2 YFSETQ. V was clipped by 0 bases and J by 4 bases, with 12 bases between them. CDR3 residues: CASSLEGGTPDTQYF. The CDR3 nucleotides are TGCGCCAGCAGCTTGGAAGGCGGGACGCCAGATACGCAGTATTTT.

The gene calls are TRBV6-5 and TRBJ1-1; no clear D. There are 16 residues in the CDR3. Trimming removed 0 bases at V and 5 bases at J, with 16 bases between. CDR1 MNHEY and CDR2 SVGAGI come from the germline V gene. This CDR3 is CASSYSWRVGETEAFF. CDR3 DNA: TGTGCCAGCAGTTACTCGTGGCGGGTTGGAGAGACTGAAGCTTTCTTT.

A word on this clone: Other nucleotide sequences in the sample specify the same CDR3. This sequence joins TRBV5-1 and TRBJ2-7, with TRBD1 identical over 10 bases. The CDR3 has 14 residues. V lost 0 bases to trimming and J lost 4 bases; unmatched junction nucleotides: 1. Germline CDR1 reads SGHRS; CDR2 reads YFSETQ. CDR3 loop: CASSLGDRGYEQYF. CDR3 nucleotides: TGCGCCAGCAGCTTGGGGGACAGGGGTTACGAGCAGTACTTC. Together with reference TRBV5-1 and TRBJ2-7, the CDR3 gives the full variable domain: KAGVTQTPRYLIKTRGQQVTLSCSPISGHRSVSWYQQTPGQGLQFLFEYFSETQRNKGNFPGRFSGRQFSNSRSEMNVSTLELGDSALYLCASSLGDRGYEQYFGPGTRLTVT.

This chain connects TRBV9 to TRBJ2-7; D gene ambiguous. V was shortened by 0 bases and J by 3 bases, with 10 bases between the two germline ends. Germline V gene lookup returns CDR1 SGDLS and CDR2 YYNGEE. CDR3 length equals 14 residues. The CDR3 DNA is TGTGCCAGCAGCGTAGGGGCCGCAATCTACGAGCAGTACTTC. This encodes CASSVGAAIYEQYF.

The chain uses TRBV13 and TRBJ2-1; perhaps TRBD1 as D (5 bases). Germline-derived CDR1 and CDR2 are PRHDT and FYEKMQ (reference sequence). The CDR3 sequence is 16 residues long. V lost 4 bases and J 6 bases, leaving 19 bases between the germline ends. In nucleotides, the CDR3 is TGTGCCAGCAGCTACGACTCGCCCCAGGGTAGCAATGAGCAGTTCTTC. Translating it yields CASSYDSPQGSNEQFF.

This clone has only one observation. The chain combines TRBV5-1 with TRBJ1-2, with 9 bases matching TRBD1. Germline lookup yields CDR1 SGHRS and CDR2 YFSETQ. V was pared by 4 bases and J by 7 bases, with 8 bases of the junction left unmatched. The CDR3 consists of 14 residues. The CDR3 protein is CASSSRDRASGYTF. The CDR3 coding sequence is TGCGCCAGCAGCAGCCGGGACAGGGCGAGTGGCTACACCTTC.

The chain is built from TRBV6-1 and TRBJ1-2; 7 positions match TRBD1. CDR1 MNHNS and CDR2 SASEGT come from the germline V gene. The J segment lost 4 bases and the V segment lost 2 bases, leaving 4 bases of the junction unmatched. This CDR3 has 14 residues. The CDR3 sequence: CASSETGASYGYTF. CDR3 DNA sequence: TGTGCCAGCAGTGAAACAGGGGCGAGCTATGGCTACACCTTC.

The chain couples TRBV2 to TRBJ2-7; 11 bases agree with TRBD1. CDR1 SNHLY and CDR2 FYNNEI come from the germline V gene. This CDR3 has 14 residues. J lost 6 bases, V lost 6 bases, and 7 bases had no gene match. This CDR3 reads CASRGDRGKLEQYF. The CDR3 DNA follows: TGTGCCAGCAGGGGGGACAGGGGGAAGCTCGAGCAGTACTTC. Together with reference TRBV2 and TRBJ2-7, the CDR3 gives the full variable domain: EPEVTQTPSHQVTQMGQEVILRCVPISNHLYFYWYRQILGQKVEFLVSFYNNEISEKSEIFDDQFSVERPDGSNFTLKIRSTKLEDSAMYFCASRGDRGKLEQYFGPGTRLTVT.